This T cell receptor (beta chain) appears in the sequencing data of a study of cytomegalovirus exposure and HLA in healthy donors. Both 60 Vbeta primers and 13 Jbeta primers went into the PCR. Sequencing was performed with immunoSEQ multiplex PCR; in TCRdb, only in-frame clones are kept and a portion is missing. The table shows around 140,000 clones, with approximately 10% occurring only once. V was clipped by 3 bases and J by 6 bases; unmatched bases: 7. The CDR3 is made up of 15 amino acids. Per the germline V gene, CDR1 is SGDLS and CDR2 is YYNGEE. This TCR was sampled from a woman aged 40 to 55 in good health and CMV-seropositive. The sample comprised PBMCs. This chain uses TRBV9 with TRBJ1-2; TRBD1 agrees at 11 bases. Here the CDR3 reads CASSARRDRGNGYTF. The CDR3 DNA sequence: TGTGCCAGCAGCGCCCGACGGGACAGGGGGAATGGCTACACCTTC.